These 7 T cell receptor beta chains were all obtained from the same sample, sequenced in a study of T cell responses to AZD1222 COVID-19 vaccine. Method: immunoSEQ multiplex PCR; TCRdb's copy keeps in-frame clones and lacks some. The sample records around 78,000 clones, 90% being singletons. Sequenced material: peripheral blood, taken on day 0 of AZD1222 vaccination. These receptors all come from an adult in good health.

This clone was counted a single time. CDR3 sequence: CASSRSAQGDTEAFF. CDR3 DNA sequence: TGCGCCAGCAGCCGCTCCGCCCAGGGGGACACTGAAGCTTTCTTT. This rearrangement joins TRBV4-1 to TRBJ1-1; 7 positions agree with TRBD1. The CDR3 length is 15 residues. In germline, CDR1 is MGHRA, CDR2 YSYEKL. V was clipped by 4 bases and J by 3 bases; unmatched bases: 8.

J is TRBJ2-2 and V is TRBV7-9; 8 bases align to TRBD1. The germline V gene has CDR1 SEHNR and CDR2 FQNEAQ (reference sequence). The CDR3 is made up of 16 amino acids. With V trimmed by 8 bases and J by 7 bases, 15 bases remained unmatched. The CDR3 loop reads CASERTGNGRGGELFF. In DNA form, the CDR3 reads TGTGCCAGCGAACGGACAGGGAACGGCCGGGGCGGGGAGCTGTTTTTT.

The chain uses TRBV5-1 and TRBJ2-7; D unresolved. From germline, CDR1 is SGHRS and CDR2 YFSETQ. Between the trimmed V and J ends, which lost 0 bases and 6 bases, there was a span of 4 bases. The CDR3 sequence is 11 residues long. CDR3 sequence (DNA): TGCGCCAGCAGCTTGGAAGCCGAGCAGTACTTC. This encodes CASSLEAEQYF.

The gene calls are TRBV5-1 and TRBJ2-7, with D hard to call. The CDR3 is 15 amino acids. CDR1 and CDR2 (germline): SGHRS, YFSETQ. Trimming pared 6 bases from V and 6 bases from J, leaving 22 bases between. CDR3 DNA: TGCGCCAGCACTAAAATCCCCGGTGATGGGTCCGAGCAGTACTTC. Protein product: CASTKIPGDGSEQYF.

J is TRBJ1-1 and V is TRBV24-1, with a weak D call TRBD1 (6 bases). CDR3 length equals 12 residues. The V gene's germline CDR1 is KGHDR and CDR2 SFDVKD. Trimming removed 4 bases at V and 7 bases at J, with 9 bases between. The DNA for the CDR3 is TGTGCCACCAGTGACCTGACAGGTGAAGCTTTCTTT. It translates to CATSDLTGEAFF.

This clone appeared once. The rearrangement uses TRBV6-5 and TRBJ1-5; 8 bases map to TRBD1. The ends lost 4 bases at V and 6 bases at J; junction bases unmatched: 5. The CDR3 sequence is 14 residues long. Per the germline V gene, CDR1 is MNHEY and CDR2 is SVGAGI. The CDR3 reads CASSSDRVTQPQHF. Written as DNA, the CDR3 is TGTGCCAGCAGTTCGGACAGGGTCACTCAGCCCCAGCATTTT.

This clone was counted once. The chain recombines TRBV5-1 with TRBJ1-2, with TRBD1 as a possible D gene (6 bases). V dropped 0 bases and J dropped 6 bases, with 12 bases sitting between them. Germline V gene lookup returns CDR1 SGHRS and CDR2 YFSETQ. This CDR3 has 14 residues. CDR3 residues: CASSLVQGLNGYTF. CDR3 coding DNA: TGCGCCAGCAGCTTGGTACAGGGCTTAAATGGCTACACCTTC.